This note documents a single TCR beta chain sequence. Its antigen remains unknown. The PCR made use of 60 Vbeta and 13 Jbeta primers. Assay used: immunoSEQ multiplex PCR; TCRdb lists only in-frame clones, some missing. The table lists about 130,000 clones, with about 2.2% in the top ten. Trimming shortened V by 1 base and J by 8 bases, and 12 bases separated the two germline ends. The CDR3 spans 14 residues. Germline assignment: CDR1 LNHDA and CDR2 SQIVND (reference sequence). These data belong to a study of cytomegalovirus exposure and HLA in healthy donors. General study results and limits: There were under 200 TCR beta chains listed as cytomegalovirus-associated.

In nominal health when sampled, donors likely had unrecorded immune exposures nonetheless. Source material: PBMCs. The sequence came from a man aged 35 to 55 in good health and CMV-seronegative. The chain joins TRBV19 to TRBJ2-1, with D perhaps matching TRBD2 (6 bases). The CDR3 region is CASSIAGVRDEQFF. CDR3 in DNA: TGTGCCAGTAGTATAGCGGGAGTTCGCGATGAGCAGTTCTTC.